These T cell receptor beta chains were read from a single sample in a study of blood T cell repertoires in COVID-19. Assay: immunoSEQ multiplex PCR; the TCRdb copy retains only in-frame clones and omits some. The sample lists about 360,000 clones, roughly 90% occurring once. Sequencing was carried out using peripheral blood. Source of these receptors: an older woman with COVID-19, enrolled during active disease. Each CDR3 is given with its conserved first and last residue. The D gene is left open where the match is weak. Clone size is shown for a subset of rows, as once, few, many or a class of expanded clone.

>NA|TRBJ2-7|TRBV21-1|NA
TGTGCCAGCAGCAAAACTTCGGCGACTAGCGGGGGGTCACTGAGAGAGCAGTACTTC
CASSKTSATSGGSLREQYF
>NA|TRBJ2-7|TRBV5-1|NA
TGCGCCAGCAGCTTGGATGTCAGCTCCTACGAGCAGTACTTC
CASSLDVSSYEQYF
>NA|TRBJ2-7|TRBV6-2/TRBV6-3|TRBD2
TGTGCCAGCAGCCCCGCGAGCGGGGGGCGAGGGGAGCAGTACTTC
CASSPASGGRGEQYF
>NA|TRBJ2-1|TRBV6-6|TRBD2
TGTGCCAGCAGTCTGACTAGCGGGGGGGCGTTCAATGAGCAGTTCTTC
CASSLTSGGAFNEQFF
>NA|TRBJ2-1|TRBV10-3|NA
TGTGCCATCAGTGCGGAGAATGAGCAGTTCTTC
CAISAENEQFF
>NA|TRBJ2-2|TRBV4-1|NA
TGCGCCAGCAGCCAAGATAGCGAGGTGAACACCGGGGAGCTGTTTTTT
CASSQDSEVNTGELFF
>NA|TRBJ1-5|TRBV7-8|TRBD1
TGTGCCAGCAGCTCATACCAGGGGGCATTCCAGCCCCAGCATTTT
CASSSYQGAFQPQHF
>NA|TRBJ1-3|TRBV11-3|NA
TGTGCCAGCAGCTTAGGGGTCGGGTTCGGTCATTCCGGAAACACCATATATTTT
CASSLGVGFGHSGNTIYF
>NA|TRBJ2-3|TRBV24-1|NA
TGTGCCACCAGTGGCTCTCTAGACCCCCGGGGCACAGATACGCAGTATTTT
CATSGSLDPRGTDTQYF
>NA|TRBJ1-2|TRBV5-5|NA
TGTGCCAGCAGCTTGGACTCCGGGTCGGCAGACTCCCACTATGGCTACACCTTC
CASSLDSGSADSHYGYTF
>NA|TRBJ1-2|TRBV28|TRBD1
TGTGCCAGCAGTATGCCCGGGACAGGGGATGGGTATGGCTACACCTTC
CASSMPGTGDGYGYTF
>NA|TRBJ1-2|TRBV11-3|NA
TGTGCCAGCAGCTTAGGACAGCTCTATGGCTACACCTTC
CASSLGQLYGYTF
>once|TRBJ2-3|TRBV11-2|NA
TGTGCCAGCAGCCCGCAGTCCCATACGCAGTATTTT
CASSPQSHTQYF
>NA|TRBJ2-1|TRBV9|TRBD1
TGTGCCAGCAGCGTAGGGACAGGATCCTACAATGAGCAGTTCTTC
CASSVGTGSYNEQFF
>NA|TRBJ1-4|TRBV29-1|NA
TGCAGCGCAGCGGACGGTCAAACTAATGAAAAACTGTTTTTT
CSAADGQTNEKLFF
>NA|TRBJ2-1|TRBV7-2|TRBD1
TGTGCCAGCAGCTTTTACACCGGGACAGGGGGCGCGAAGAATGAGCAGTTCTTC
CASSFYTGTGGAKNEQFF
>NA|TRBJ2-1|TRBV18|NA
TGTGCCAGCTCACCATGGGACACCCTCGATGAGCAGTTCTTC
CASSPWDTLDEQFF
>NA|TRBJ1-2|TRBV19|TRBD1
TGTGCCAGTAGGCGGGACAGGGTATCCAACTATGGCTACACCTTC
CASRRDRVSNYGYTF
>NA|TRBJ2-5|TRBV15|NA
TGTGCCACCAGCAGAGCGGGAGACCAAGAGACCCAGTACTTC
CATSRAGDQETQYF
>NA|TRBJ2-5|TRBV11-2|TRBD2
TGTGCCAGCAGCTTAGACGGGCCGGGGGGGCAAGAGACCCAGTACTTC
CASSLDGPGGQETQYF
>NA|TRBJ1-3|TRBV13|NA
TGTGCCAGCAGCCTGGACGGGGAGAGAGAAGACACCATATATTTT
CASSLDGEREDTIYF
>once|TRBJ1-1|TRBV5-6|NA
TGTGCCAGCATCTTAGGGGGCACTGAAGCTTTCTTT
CASILGGTEAFF
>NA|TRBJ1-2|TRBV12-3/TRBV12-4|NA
TGTGCCAGCAGTTTAGTGAGGGGGAATGGCTACACCTTC
CASSLVRGNGYTF
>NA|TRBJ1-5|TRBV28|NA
TGTGCCAGCAGTTACCGACAGAGCTATAGCAATCAGCCCCAGCATTTT
CASSYRQSYSNQPQHF
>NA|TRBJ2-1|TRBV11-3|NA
TGTGCCAGCAGCTTAGGAGTGGCTCGGGGGGCCGATGAGCAGTTCTTC
CASSLGVARGADEQFF
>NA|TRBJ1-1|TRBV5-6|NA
TGTGCCAGCAGCTCGGGGGGGCCCACTGAAGCTTTCTTT
CASSSGGPTEAFF
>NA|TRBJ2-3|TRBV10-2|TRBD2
TGCGCCAGCAGTGTGCGGGGGACTAGCACAGATACGCAGTATTTT
CASSVRGTSTDTQYF
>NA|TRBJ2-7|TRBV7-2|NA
TGTGCCAGCAGCTTAGGTTCAGGACAGTACTACGAGCAGTACTTC
CASSLGSGQYYEQYF
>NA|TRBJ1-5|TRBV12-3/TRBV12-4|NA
TGTGCCAGCAGCCTTGACAGCTTGTTAGCCCAGCATTTT
CASSLDSLLAQHF
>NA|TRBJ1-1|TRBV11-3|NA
TGTGCCAGCAGCTGGAGGTTTGGACTCATGAACACTGAAGCTTTCTTT
CASSWRFGLMNTEAFF
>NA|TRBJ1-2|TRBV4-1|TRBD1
TGCGCCAGCAGCCCAGGACAGGGCCCTGACTATGGCTACACCTTC
CASSPGQGPDYGYTF
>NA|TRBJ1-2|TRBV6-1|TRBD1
TGTGCCAGCAGTGCAACCTTCTCTCCGACAGGGCCACTGAGGGGCTACACCTTC
CASSATFSPTGPLRGYTF
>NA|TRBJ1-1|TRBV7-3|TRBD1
TGTGCCAGCAGCCCGACAGGGCCGAACACTGAAGCTTTCTTT
CASSPTGPNTEAFF
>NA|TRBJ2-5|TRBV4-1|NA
TGCGCCAGCAGCCAAGAAGAGAAAGAGACCCAGTACTTC
CASSQEEKETQYF
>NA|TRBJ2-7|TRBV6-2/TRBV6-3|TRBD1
TGTGCCAGCAGTCTCGGACAGGCTCGCACCTACGAGCAGTACTTC
CASSLGQARTYEQYF
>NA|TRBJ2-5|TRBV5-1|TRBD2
TGCGCCAGCAGTTTAGCGGGTAAAGAGACCCAGTACTTC
CASSLAGKETQYF
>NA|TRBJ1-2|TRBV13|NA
TGTGCCAGCAGCACCCTGTGGGGCGCCTCTGGCTACACCTTC
CASSTLWGASGYTF
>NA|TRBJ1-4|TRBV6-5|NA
TGTGCCAGCAGTTACTCGACCTTCGGGGGTAATGAAAAACTGTTTTTT
CASSYSTFGGNEKLFF
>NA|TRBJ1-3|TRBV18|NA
TGTGCCAGCTCCCCGACAGACTCTGGAAACACCATATATTTT
CASSPTDSGNTIYF
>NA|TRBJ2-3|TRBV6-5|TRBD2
TGTGCCAGCCTCCCGGGGGGGAGCTTGACAGATACGCAGTATTTT
CASLPGGSLTDTQYF